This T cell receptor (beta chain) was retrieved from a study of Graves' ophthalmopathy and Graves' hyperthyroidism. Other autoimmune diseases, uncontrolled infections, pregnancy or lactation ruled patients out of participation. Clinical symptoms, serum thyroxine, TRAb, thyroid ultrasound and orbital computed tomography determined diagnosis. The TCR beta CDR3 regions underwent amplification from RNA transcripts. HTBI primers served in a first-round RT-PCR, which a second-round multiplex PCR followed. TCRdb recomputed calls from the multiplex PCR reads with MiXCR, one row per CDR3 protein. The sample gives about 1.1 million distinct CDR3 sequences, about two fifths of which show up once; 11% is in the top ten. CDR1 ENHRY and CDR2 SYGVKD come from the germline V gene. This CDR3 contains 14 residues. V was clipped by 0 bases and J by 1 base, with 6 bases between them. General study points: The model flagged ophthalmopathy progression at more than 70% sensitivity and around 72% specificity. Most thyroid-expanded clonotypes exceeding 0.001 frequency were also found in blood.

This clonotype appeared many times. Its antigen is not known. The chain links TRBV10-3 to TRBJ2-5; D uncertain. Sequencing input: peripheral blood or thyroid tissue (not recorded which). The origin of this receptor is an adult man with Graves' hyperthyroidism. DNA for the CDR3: TGTGCCATCAGTGAGTCACGGATCCAAGAGACCCAGTACTTC. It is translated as CAISESRIQETQYF.